One and the same sample provided the 29 T cell receptor beta chains below, sequenced in a study of CD8 T cells in Susac syndrome. The authors reverse transcribed about 0.5 to 1 ug RNA with random hexamers. Each CDR3 protein is one row after TCRdb ran MiXCR on the immunoSEQ multiplex PCR reads. Among some 190,000 distinct CDR3 sequences, approximately 94% were seen once, and the ten largest hold approximately 0.15%. Specimen: CD4+ T cells from PBMCs. These receptors were obtained from a human donor with Susac syndrome.

Here the CDR3 reads CASSKAGTYGYTF. The DNA of the CDR3 is TGTGCCAGCAGCAAAGCCGGGACCTATGGCTACACCTTC. The genes are TRBV5-6 and TRBJ1-2, with D tentatively TRBD1 (5 bases). Germline CDR1 is SGHDT and CDR2 is YYEEEE. V was trimmed by 4 bases and J by 4 bases, leaving 11 bases between them. This CDR3 is 13 amino acids long.

The chain joins TRBV11-2 to TRBJ2-5, with no clear D. Germline CDR1 is SGHAT and CDR2 is FQNNGV. The V end lost 1 base, the J end lost 4 bases, and 7 bases lay between the germline ends. This CDR3 is 13 amino acids long. The CDR3 protein is CASSLGAAETQYF. The CDR3 region has the DNA TGTGCCAGCAGCTTAGGGGCGGCAGAGACCCAGTACTTC.

The chain couples TRBV12-3 or TRBV12-4 to TRBJ1-2; TRBD1 matches at 11 bases. The CDR3 has 14 amino acids. J lost 8 bases, V lost 4 bases, and 6 bases had no gene match. This CDR3 reads CASSSGQGEGGYTF. CDR3 DNA sequence: TGTGCCAGCAGTTCGGGACAGGGGGAAGGAGGCTACACCTTC.

The chain combines TRBV6-5 with TRBJ2-5, with 7 bases fitting TRBD1. The CDR3 runs to 13 residues. After removal of 4 bases from V and 2 bases from J, the junction contained 1 base not matched to a gene. Germline assignment: CDR1 MNHEY and CDR2 SVGAGI. CDR3 sequence reads: CASSWTGQETQYF. The CDR3 coding sequence is TGTGCCAGCAGTTGGACAGGACAAGAGACCCAGTACTTC.

The chain carries TRBV12-3 or TRBV12-4 and TRBJ2-2; D unclear. V lost 1 base and J 5 bases, leaving 14 bases between the germline ends. The CDR3 spans 16 residues. CDR3 DNA: TGTGCCAGCAGTTTAGTCACCCCTCTCGAAACCGGGGAGCTGTTTTTT. As protein: CASSLVTPLETGELFF.

CDR3 sequence: CASSPTIRVYYGYTF. CDR3 bases: TGCGCCAGCAGCCCGACGATCAGGGTATACTATGGCTACACCTTC. V and J are TRBV4-3 and TRBJ1-2; a possible D gene is TRBD1 (5 bases). Germline V lookup: CDR1 LGHNA, CDR2 YSLEER. V lost 4 bases and J 3 bases, leaving 15 bases between the germline ends. There are 15 residues in the CDR3.

This clonotype was counted once. The rearrangement links TRBV5-1 to TRBJ2-5, with D unresolved. Deletions cut 0 bases from V and 2 bases from J, with 8 bases between. CDR1 is SGHRS, CDR2 YFSETQ, per germline. The CDR3 is made up of 14 amino acids. CDR3 residues: CASSLASGQETQYF. Here the CDR3 DNA reads TGCGCCAGCAGCTTGGCCTCAGGTCAAGAGACCCAGTACTTC.

V is TRBV6-1 and J is TRBJ2-3; 9 bases line up with TRBD2. CDR3 size: 18 residues. CDR1 and CDR2 (germline): MNHNS, SASEGT. V lost 6 bases, J lost 6 bases, and 19 bases stayed unmatched. The CDR3 DNA is TGTGCCAGCAGATCCGGGACTAGCTCTCTCCCCGCACGTGATACGCAGTATTTT. The encoded protein is CASRSGTSSLPARDTQYF.

The rearrangement uses TRBV20-1 and TRBJ1-2; D is undetermined. Germline CDR1 is DFQATT and CDR2 is SNEGSKA (reference sequence). V was clipped by 3 bases and J by 8 bases, with 13 bases between them. This CDR3 region has 12 residues. CDR3 loop: CSASDTQGGYTF. The CDR3 bases are TGCAGTGCTAGCGACACACAAGGGGGCTACACCTTC.

The chain joins TRBV20-1 to TRBJ1-5; the D is unclear. This CDR3 is built from 12 residues. Trimming stripped 3 bases from V and 6 bases from J, with 9 bases between. CDR1 is DFQATT and CDR2 is SNEGSKA in the germline V gene (reference sequence). The CDR3 DNA sequence: TGCAGTGCTAGGACACCCACTCAGCCCCAGCATTTT. This codes for CSARTPTQPQHF.

This clonotype appeared a single time. This chain joins TRBV15 and TRBJ1-2, with a possible D match to TRBD1 (6 bases). This CDR3 comprises 16 residues. CDR1 and CDR2 (germline): LNHNV, YYDKDF (reference sequence). V gave up 3 bases and J gave up 2 bases, with 16 bases separating them. CDR3: CATSRFGGRRNYGYTF. CDR3 in DNA: TGTGCCACCAGCAGGTTCGGGGGGCGCAGGAACTATGGCTACACCTTC.

The chain uses TRBV20-1 and TRBJ1-3; D not certain. Trimming shortened V by 1 base and J by 4 bases, and 14 bases separated the two germline ends. This CDR3 comprises 15 residues. The V gene's germline CDR1 is DFQATT and CDR2 SNEGSKA (reference sequence). CDR3 sequence reads: CSARVQIDLGNTIYF. The CDR3 DNA is TGCAGTGCTAGAGTGCAGATCGACCTAGGAAACACCATATATTTT.

The CDR3 protein is CASSQGPPGQGRNTIYF. CDR3 DNA sequence: TGCGCCAGCAGCCAAGGGCCCCCGGGACAAGGGAGAAACACCATATATTTT. V and J are TRBV4-3 and TRBJ1-3; D perhaps matches TRBD1 (6 bases). This CDR3 has 17 residues. CDR1 and CDR2 (germline): LGHNA, YSLEER. V was cut by 1 base and J by 5 bases, with 18 bases left in between.

The genes are TRBV4-3 and TRBJ2-6; 7 bases align to TRBD2. Per the germline V gene, CDR1 is LGHNA and CDR2 is YSLEER. Germline trimming cut 0 bases from V and 0 bases from J; bases unmatched to any gene: 5. CDR3 size: 18 residues. The CDR3 region is CASSQDLGGVSGANVLTF. As DNA, the CDR3 is TGCGCCAGCAGCCAAGATCTTGGGGGGGTCTCTGGGGCCAACGTCCTGACTTTC.

This chain uses TRBV3-1 with TRBJ2-4; 7 positions match TRBD2. The CDR3 extends over 13 amino acids. Germline CDR1 reads LGHDT; CDR2 reads YNNKEL (reference sequence). V shed 8 bases and J 9 bases; nucleotides not matched to a gene: 10. The CDR3 is CASQEAGDFIQYF. The CDR3 DNA sequence: TGTGCCAGCCAGGAGGCGGGGGACTTCATTCAGTACTTC. The full variable domain, in which reference TRBV3-1 and TRBJ2-4 provide the parts outside the CDR3, is DTAVSQTPKYLVTQMGNDKSIKCEQNLGHDTMYWYKQDSKKFLKIMFSYNNKELIINETVPNRFSPKSPDKAHLNLHINSLELGDSAVYFCASQEAGDFIQYFGAGTRLSVL.

The chain uses TRBV30 and TRBJ2-2; 8 positions agree with TRBD2. V shed 4 bases and J 7 bases; nucleotides not matched to a gene: 11. This CDR3 region has 15 residues. CDR1 and CDR2 from the germline V gene are GTSNPN and SVGIG (reference sequence). This chain's CDR3 is CAWTFSGLAGGELFF. As DNA, the CDR3 is TGTGCCTGGACTTTCTCCGGACTAGCTGGCGGGGAGCTGTTTTTT.

The V gene is TRBV3-1, the J gene TRBJ1-2; D remains ambiguous. This CDR3 spans 13 amino acids. With 3 bases removed from V and 2 bases from J, the gap between germline ends came to 7 bases. Germline CDR1 LGHDT, CDR2 YNNKEL (reference sequence). The CDR3 DNA reads as TGTGCCAGCAGCCACTTTTCGAACTATGGCTACACCTTC. Its protein product is CASSHFSNYGYTF. Together with reference TRBV3-1 and TRBJ1-2, the CDR3 gives the full variable domain: DTAVSQTPKYLVTQMGNDKSIKCEQNLGHDTMYWYKQDSKKFLKIMFSYNNKELIINETVPNRFSPKSPDKAHLNLHINSLELGDSAVYFCASSHFSNYGYTFGSGTRLTVV.

The gene calls are TRBV6-2 or TRBV6-3 and TRBJ1-6, with D possibly matching TRBD1 (5 bases). V lost 7 bases and J 11 bases, leaving 15 bases between the germline ends. The germline V gene encodes CDR1 MNHEY and CDR2 SVGEGT. This CDR3 spans 13 amino acids. The DNA for the CDR3 is TGTGCCAGCACCCCGGGAGGGACTACACCCCTCCACTTT. Its translation is CASTPGGTTPLHF.

Note on this clonotype: A junction end diverges from the germline sequence, so it may reflect a read error. The chain couples TRBV12-3 or TRBV12-4 to TRBJ2-5, with D maybe TRBD1 (6 bases). The CDR3 contains 14 residues. CDR3 nucleotides: TGTGCCAGCAGCCCCGGACAGCCTCAAGGGACCCAGTACTTC. This codes for CASSPGQPQGTQYF.

This clonotype was detected only a few times. V and J are TRBV6-2 or TRBV6-3 and TRBJ2-5; maybe TRBD1 (5 bases). Germline assignment: CDR1 MNHEY and CDR2 SVGEGT. The CDR3 consists of 14 residues. V lost 6 bases, J lost 5 bases, and 16 bases lay in between. The CDR3 is CASSLELAGETQYF. CDR3 DNA sequence: TGTGCCAGCAGCTTGGAGTTAGCAGGGGAGACCCAGTACTTC.

The rearrangement links TRBV20-1 to TRBJ2-7; 12 bases fit TRBD2. The CDR3 loop spans 14 amino acids. Trimming took 1 base from V and 6 from J; bases not matched to a gene: 4. Per the germline V gene, CDR1 is DFQATT and CDR2 is SNEGSKA (reference sequence). The CDR3 here is CSARASGGALEQYF. CDR3 bases: TGCAGTGCTAGAGCTAGCGGGGGGGCCCTCGAGCAGTACTTC.

The chain links TRBV7-9 to TRBJ1-1, with 7 bases that match TRBD1. V trimming: 5 bases; J trimming: 0 bases; junction bases outside the gene matches: 3. This CDR3 is 14 amino acids long. The germline gives CDR1 SEHNR, CDR2 FQNEAQ (reference sequence). CDR3 nucleotide sequence: TGTGCCAGCAGCACAGGACAGGTGAACACTGAAGCTTTCTTT. Translating gives CASSTGQVNTEAFF.

This chain links TRBV18 with TRBJ2-6; TRBD1 matches 11 bases. The J segment lost 0 bases and the V segment lost 3 bases, leaving 4 bases of the junction unmatched. Germline lookup yields CDR1 KGHSH and CDR2 LQKENI. The CDR3 loop spans 18 amino acids. As DNA, the CDR3 is TGTGCCAGCTCACCTGCCGGGACAGGGGGCTCTGGGGCCAACGTCCTGACTTTC. Amino acid sequence: CASSPAGTGGSGANVLTF.

This sequence joins TRBV15 and TRBJ2-1, with a weak D call TRBD1 (6 bases). Trimming took off 1 base at V and 6 bases at J, with 16 bases between the two ends. The germline CDR1 and CDR2 sequences are LNHNV and YYDKDF (reference sequence). The CDR3 runs to 16 residues. The CDR3 DNA is TGTGCCACCAGCAGAGGCGGCAGGGGATTACGCAATGAGCAGTTCTTC. This codes for CATSRGGRGLRNEQFF.

The chain recombines TRBV7-9 with TRBJ2-5; no firm D call. Germline V CDR1 and CDR2: SEHNR, FQNEAQ (reference sequence). This CDR3 comprises 14 residues. V was pared by 2 bases and J by 2 bases, with 9 bases between. CDR3 DNA: TGTGCCAGCAGCTTATCCCGGCTACAAGAGACCCAGTACTTC. Translated: CASSLSRLQETQYF. Looking up the rest from reference TRBV7-9 and TRBJ2-5 gives the full variable domain: DTGVSQNPRHKITKRGQNVTFRCDPISEHNRLYWYRQTLGQGPEFLTYFQNEAQLEKSRLLSDRFSAERPKGSFSTLEIQRTEQGDSAMYLCASSLSRLQETQYFGPGTRLLVL.

The rearrangement joins TRBV20-1 to TRBJ1-1; 8 bases match TRBD1. Germline CDR1 DFQATT, CDR2 SNEGSKA (reference sequence). This CDR3 region has 16 residues. Unmatched junction bases numbered 8, after V lost 0 bases and J lost 2 bases. CDR3 loop: CSARDPQGAHNTEAFF. In nucleotides, the CDR3 is TGCAGTGCTAGAGATCCCCAGGGGGCACATAACACTGAAGCTTTCTTT.

This chain links TRBV6-2 or TRBV6-3 with TRBJ2-5; D possibly corresponds to TRBD1 (5 bases). In germline, CDR1 is MNHEY, CDR2 SVGEGT. This CDR3 has 15 residues. The V and J ends lost 4 bases and 3 bases respectively, with 15 bases between them. In DNA, the CDR3 is TGTGCCAGCAGTTTTACGACAGAGGCCGAAGAGACCCAGTACTTC. Translation gives CASSFTTEAEETQYF.

The chain has TRBV4-2 and TRBJ2-3, with D perhaps being TRBD1 or TRBD2 (5 bases each). Germline V gene data show CDR1 as LGHNA and CDR2 as YNFKEQ. V was cut by 2 bases and J by 2 bases, with 11 bases left in between. This CDR3 is 15 amino acids long. In DNA, the CDR3 is TGTGCCAGCAGCCAACGGGACCTCGACACAGATACGCAGTATTTT. It encodes CASSQRDLDTDTQYF.

The gene calls are TRBV4-3 and TRBJ2-7, with TRBD2 matching over 9 bases. Germline lookup yields CDR1 LGHNA and CDR2 YSLEER. V gave up 2 bases and J gave up 3 bases; unmatched junction bases: 14. The CDR3 has 18 amino acids. The CDR3 spells CASSQSIPGTSRDYEQYF. The CDR3 nucleotides read TGCGCCAGCAGCCAAAGCATTCCCGGGACTAGCCGAGACTACGAGCAGTACTTC.